The 11 T cell receptor beta chains given below trace back to one sample, sequenced in a study of cytomegalovirus exposure and HLA in healthy donors. PCR amplification relied on 60 Vbeta primers (plus 13 Jbeta primers). Using immunoSEQ multiplex PCR, the repertoire was profiled, and TCRdb retains in-frame clones only, with some absent. The table includes about 140,000 clones, roughly 68% detected once. The sequenced sample consisted of PBMCs. The receptor source for this set is a man aged 55-75 years in good health and CMV-seronegative.

The chain combines TRBV7-2 with TRBJ1-2; D not certain. Germline CDR1 and CDR2: SGHTA and FQGNSA. The V gene lost 5 bases and the J gene lost 2 bases, with 12 bases spanning the gap. The length of the CDR3 is 14 residues. The CDR3 loop reads CASSQYTENYGYTF. The CDR3 nucleotides read TGTGCCAGCAGCCAATATACAGAAAACTATGGCTACACCTTC. The full variable domain, in which reference TRBV7-2 and TRBJ1-2 provide the parts outside the CDR3, is GAGVSQSPSNKVTEKGKDVELRCDPISGHTALYWYRQSLGQGLEFLIYFQGNSAPDKSGLPSDRFSAERTGGSVSTLTIQRTQQEDSAVYLCASSQYTENYGYTFGSGTRLTVV.

V gene TRBV6-1 combines with J gene TRBJ2-5, with 10 positions matching TRBD2. J lost 0 bases, V lost 4 bases, and 8 bases had no gene match. This CDR3 is built from 17 residues. The germline gives CDR1 MNHNS, CDR2 SASEGT. The CDR3 DNA follows: TGTGCCAGCAGTGCATACCTTAGCGGGGGGTACCAAGAGACCCAGTACTTC. This translates into CASSAYLSGGYQETQYF.

The chain couples TRBV2 to TRBJ2-5; 7 nucleotides agree with TRBD2. J lost 5 bases, V lost 6 bases, and 6 bases had no gene match. Germline V gene lookup returns CDR1 SNHLY and CDR2 FYNNEI. The CDR3 has 13 amino acids. The CDR3, as DNA: TGTGCCAGCAGAGGGGAGGGATGGGAGACCCAGTACTTC. Translating gives CASRGEGWETQYF.

The chain links TRBV7-3 to TRBJ2-1; 14 positions agree with TRBD2. Germline V CDR1 and CDR2: SGHTA, FQGTGA. V gave up 2 bases and J gave up 13 bases; unmatched junction bases: 7. The CDR3 runs 15 residues. The CDR3 sequence: CASSLGTSGSMDQFF. CDR3 coding DNA: TGTGCCAGCAGCTTAGGGACTAGCGGGAGTATGGATCAGTTCTTC.

The chain couples TRBV18 to TRBJ2-1; the match to TRBD1 covers 7 bases. Germline CDR1 KGHSH, CDR2 LQKENI. V was pared by 3 bases and J by 5 bases, with 1 base of the junction left unmatched. The CDR3 totals 13 residues. CDR3 amino acids: CASSPGQNNEQFF. The CDR3 bases are TGTGCCAGCTCACCGGGACAGAACAATGAGCAGTTCTTC.

This clone was found a few times. For the CDR3, the DNA is TGTGCCAGCAGCCGAACAGGGGGCCGGAATGAAAAACTGTTTTTT. Its protein product is CASSRTGGRNEKLFF. V and J are TRBV5-4 and TRBJ1-4; TRBD1 matches at 9 bases. The CDR3 is made up of 15 amino acids. The V segment lost 4 bases and the J segment 5 bases; nucleotides outside the gene matches: 6. Germline assignment: CDR1 SGHNT and CDR2 YYREEE (reference sequence).

This rearrangement joins TRBV15 to TRBJ2-7; 13 bases are shared with TRBD2. The CDR3 is 16 amino acids. Per the germline V gene, CDR1 is LNHNV and CDR2 is YYDKDF (reference sequence). Trimming removed 0 bases from V and 5 bases from J; junction bases left unmatched: 4. The CDR3 loop reads CATSRDPGTSGDEQYF. In DNA, the CDR3 is TGTGCCACCAGCAGAGATCCAGGGACTAGCGGGGACGAGCAGTACTTC. Full variable domain (missing parts from reference TRBV15 and TRBJ2-7): DAMVIQNPRYQVTQFGKPVTLSCSQTLNHNVMYWYQQKSSQAPKLLFHYYDKDFNNEADTPDNFQSRRPNTSFCFLDIRSPGLGDTAMYLCATSRDPGTSGDEQYFGPGTRLTVT.

The rearrangement joins TRBV9 to TRBJ1-2; 10 bases are a match to TRBD1. From germline, CDR1 is SGDLS and CDR2 YYNGEE. This CDR3 spans 14 amino acids. J gave up 8 bases and V 0 bases, and 4 bases lay outside the gene matches. The CDR3, as DNA: TGTGCCAGCAGCGTAGACGGACAGGGGGAGGGCTACACCTTC. Amino acid sequence: CASSVDGQGEGYTF.

The V and J genes are TRBV2 and TRBJ2-1, with D perhaps TRBD1 (7 bases). The CDR3 extends over 15 amino acids. Germline lookup yields CDR1 SNHLY and CDR2 FYNNEI. Trimming left V 5 bases short and J 8 bases short, with 19 bases between. The CDR3 spells CASSSGGTDVDEQFF. As DNA, the CDR3 is TGTGCCAGCAGTTCAGGGGGGACAGATGTCGATGAGCAGTTCTTC.

The V and J genes are TRBV6-1 and TRBJ2-3, with a weak D call TRBD2 (5 bases). Trimming stripped 4 bases from V and 1 base from J, with 6 bases between. The CDR3 is 13 residues long. CDR1 is MNHNS and CDR2 is SASEGT in the germline V gene. The CDR3 DNA sequence: TGTGCCAGCAGTGGGGAGCGCACAGATACGCAGTATTTT. As protein: CASSGERTDTQYF.

The rearrangement links TRBV19 to TRBJ2-7, with 7 bases aligning to TRBD1. Unmatched junction bases numbered 11, after V lost 5 bases and J lost 4 bases. Germline CDR1 LNHDA, CDR2 SQIVND (reference sequence). The CDR3 has 15 residues. CDR3 in amino acids: CASSPGTVWTYEQYF. The CDR3 nucleotides read TGTGCCAGTAGTCCTGGGACAGTATGGACATACGAGCAGTACTTC.